Below, 21 T cell receptor beta chains from the same sample are listed, as sequenced in a study of cytomegalovirus exposure and HLA in healthy donors. The protocol was immunoSEQ multiplex PCR, while the TCRdb copy is restricted to in-frame clones and leaves out a portion. Among about 63,000 clones listed, around 89% were seen once. The sequenced sample was PBMCs. The receptors shown here come from a woman between 18 and 29 years old in good health and CMV-seronegative.

This chain joins TRBV5-6 and TRBJ1-1; D unresolved. CDR3 length equals 13 residues. CDR1 is SGHDT, CDR2 YYEEEE, per germline. The V end lost 4 bases, the J end lost 1 base, and 8 bases lay between the germline ends. The CDR3 is CASSRVRNTEAFF. CDR3 in DNA: TGTGCCAGCAGCCGGGTCAGGAACACTGAAGCTTTCTTT.

The chain has TRBV4-2 and TRBJ2-3; TRBD2 matches 10 bases. With V trimmed by 1 base and J by 4 bases, 8 bases remained unmatched. The CDR3 spans 17 residues. The germline V gene has CDR1 LGHNA and CDR2 YNFKEQ. As DNA, the CDR3 is TGTGCCAGCAGCCAAGGACCCGAGCGGGAGGGATCAGATACGCAGTATTTT. Residues: CASSQGPEREGSDTQYF.

The chain carries TRBV9 and TRBJ2-5; the match to TRBD2 covers 8 bases. V was pared by 5 bases and J by 5 bases, with 2 bases of the junction left unmatched. CDR1 SGDLS and CDR2 YYNGEE come from the germline V gene. This CDR3 comprises 12 residues. CDR3 amino acids: CASRGLGETQYF. The CDR3 bases are TGTGCCAGCAGGGGACTAGGTGAGACCCAGTACTTC.

V is TRBV19 and J is TRBJ2-3, with TRBD2 matching 10 bases. The CDR3 sequence is 15 residues long. V was pared by 7 bases and J by 0 bases, with 4 bases of the junction left unmatched. CDR1 and CDR2 (germline): LNHDA, SQIVND (reference sequence). CDR3 nucleotides: TGTGCCAGTACCCCGGGACTAGCGAGCACAGATACGCAGTATTTT. Its translation is CASTPGLASTDTQYF.

V and J are TRBV6-5 and TRBJ1-1; 9 nucleotides agree with TRBD1. Germline CDR1 and CDR2: MNHEY and SVGAGI. The CDR3 is made up of 15 amino acids. Germline trimming cut 7 bases from V and 1 base from J; bases unmatched to any gene: 7. CDR3 region: CASTDTGGANTEAFF. CDR3 in DNA: TGTGCCAGCACCGATACAGGGGGCGCGAACACTGAAGCTTTCTTT.

This chain connects TRBV27 to TRBJ1-1, with D maybe TRBD1 (6 bases). Germline lookup yields CDR1 MNHEY and CDR2 SMNVEV (reference sequence). This CDR3 spans 14 amino acids. V lost 5 bases, J lost 0 bases, and 10 bases lay in between. The CDR3 sequence: CASSQQGLNTEAFF. The CDR3 DNA sequence: TGTGCCAGCAGTCAACAGGGATTGAACACTGAAGCTTTCTTT.

The gene calls are TRBV5-6 and TRBJ1-4, with no clear D. The germline CDR1 and CDR2 sequences are SGHDT and YYEEEE. The CDR3 consists of 15 residues. V was clipped by 3 bases and J by 10 bases, with 19 bases between them. The CDR3 sequence is CASSSLDARGGKLFF. The DNA of the CDR3 is TGTGCCAGCAGCTCCCTAGACGCCCGGGGAGGAAAACTGTTTTTT.

There are a few counts of this clone. V is TRBV7-9 and J is TRBJ1-1, with a tentative D call TRBD1 (6 bases). Germline V CDR1 and CDR2: SEHNR, FQNEAQ (reference sequence). This CDR3 has 16 amino acids. The V end was cut by 2 bases, the J end by 0 bases, with 13 bases between. This CDR3 is CASSLPQGKMNTEAFF. The DNA for the CDR3 is TGTGCCAGCAGCTTACCTCAGGGGAAGATGAACACTGAAGCTTTCTTT.

This clone appeared many times. The DNA of the CDR3 is TGTGCCAGCAGCTTAGGGCACTGGGACAGGGCTAACTATGGCTACACCTTC. It codes for CASSLGHWDRANYGYTF. This chain connects TRBV2 to TRBJ1-2; TRBD1 aligns across 9 bases. The V gene's germline CDR1 is SNHLY and CDR2 FYNNEI. CDR3 length: 17 residues. V shed 6 bases and J 0 bases; nucleotides not matched to a gene: 11.

This clone was observed a handful of times. The chain joins TRBV6-1 to TRBJ1-2; perhaps TRBD1 as D (6 bases). CDR3 length equals 15 residues. Germline V gene data show CDR1 as MNHNS and CDR2 as SASEGT. The V end was cut by 0 bases, the J end by 8 bases, with 16 bases between. CDR3 coding DNA: TGTGCCAGCAGTGAAGCGGGACTAGGACAGACGGGCTACACCTTC. Translating gives CASSEAGLGQTGYTF.

J is TRBJ1-3 and V is TRBV7-2, with TRBD1 as a possible D gene (6 bases). The germline V and J ends were trimmed by 0 bases and 8 bases, with 14 bases remaining between them. This CDR3 has 15 residues. CDR1 is SGHTA, CDR2 FQGNSA, per germline. The CDR3 DNA follows: TGTGCCAGCAGCTTAGCAGGGGGTCCAGCGTACACCATATATTTT. The encoded protein is CASSLAGGPAYTIYF.

On this clone: Germline is not matched at one junction end, which may reflect a read error. The rearrangement joins TRBV6-1 to TRBJ1-2, with 12 bases fitting TRBD1. This CDR3 is 12 amino acids long. Germline CDR1 MNHNS, CDR2 SASEGT. In DNA form, the CDR3 reads TGTGCCAGCAGTGCCCGGGACAGGGGGCTTTCATTC. Residues: CASSARDRGLSF.

V and J are TRBV28 and TRBJ2-7, with D tentatively TRBD1 (6 bases). Deletions cut 5 bases from V and 5 bases from J, with 13 bases between. Germline V lookup: CDR1 MDHEN, CDR2 SYDVKM. This CDR3 is 13 amino acids long. The CDR3 spells CASSPTGLHEQYF. Here the CDR3 DNA reads TGTGCCAGCAGTCCTACAGGGTTACACGAGCAGTACTTC.

The CDR3 sequence is CASAQGPQYGYTF. In DNA, the CDR3 is TGTGCCAGTGCCCAGGGGCCCCAGTATGGCTACACCTTC. The chain combines TRBV19 with TRBJ1-2; perhaps TRBD1 as D (6 bases). Germline V CDR1 and CDR2: LNHDA, SQIVND (reference sequence). The CDR3 consists of 13 residues. Between the trimmed V and J ends, which lost 8 bases and 5 bases, there was a span of 15 bases.

The genes are TRBV18 and TRBJ1-3; D not resolved. Trimming removed 6 bases at V and 0 bases at J, with 15 bases between. From germline, CDR1 is KGHSH and CDR2 LQKENI. The CDR3 is 16 residues long. The DNA for the CDR3 is TGTGCCAGCTCCGCCAGTGGAGTTGACTCTGGAAACACCATATATTTT. This gives the protein CASSASGVDSGNTIYF. Full variable domain (outside the CDR3, taken from reference TRBV18 and TRBJ1-3): NAGVMQNPRHLVRRRGQEARLRCSPMKGHSHVYWYRQLPEEGLKFMVYLQKENIIDESGMPKERFSAEFPKEGPSILRIQQVVRGDSAAYFCASSASGVDSGNTIYFGEGSWLTVV.

The chain carries TRBV5-5 and TRBJ1-4, with a tentative D call TRBD1 (6 bases). The CDR3 runs to 14 residues. Germline loops: CDR1 SGHKS, CDR2 YYEKEE (reference sequence). Trimming took off 0 bases at V and 8 bases at J, with 11 bases between the two ends. The CDR3 coding sequence is TGTGCCAGCAGCTTGGTACAGGGAGTCGAAAAACTGTTTTTT. Translation gives CASSLVQGVEKLFF.

A single count supports this clone. V usage is TRBV6-4 and J usage is TRBJ2-1; unclear D gene. Germline loops: CDR1 MRHNA, CDR2 SNTAGT. CDR3 length: 12 residues. The V end lost 0 bases, the J end lost 7 bases, and 4 bases lay between the germline ends. The CDR3 spells CASSDSRNEQFF. The CDR3 DNA is TGTGCCAGCAGTGACTCTCGGAATGAGCAGTTCTTC.

The chain links TRBV5-8 to TRBJ2-6; TRBD1 agrees at 8 bases. The CDR3 runs to 19 residues. V gave up 5 bases and J gave up 2 bases; unmatched junction bases: 15. Germline V gene data show CDR1 as SGHTS and CDR2 as YDEGEE. Here the CDR3 DNA reads TGTGCCAGCAGACTCAGGTTCCAGGGGGCTCTCACTGGGGCCAACGTCCTGACTTTC. Translating it yields CASRLRFQGALTGANVLTF.

This sequence joins TRBV7-9 and TRBJ1-6; D uncertain. V lost 4 bases and J lost 7, with 8 bases in between. Germline CDR1 is SEHNR and CDR2 is FQNEAQ (reference sequence). The CDR3 covers 13 residues. The CDR3 loop is CASSSGWNSPLHF. The CDR3 nucleotides are TGTGCCAGCAGCTCCGGGTGGAATTCACCCCTCCACTTT.

The rearrangement joins TRBV30 to TRBJ2-7; 10 positions match TRBD2. Germline V gives CDR1 GTSNPN, CDR2 SVGIG (reference sequence). With V trimmed by 2 bases and J by 3 bases, 7 bases remained unmatched. This CDR3 comprises 15 residues. CDR3 sequence reads: CAWSPAASGGYEQYF. The CDR3 bases are TGTGCCTGGAGTCCCGCGGCTAGCGGGGGCTACGAGCAGTACTTC.

The chain employs TRBV2 and TRBJ1-5; D is unclear. The germline gives CDR1 SNHLY, CDR2 FYNNEI. V shed 3 bases and J shed 6 bases, with 12 bases lying between them. The CDR3 is made up of 14 amino acids. CDR3 sequence: CASSDLEAGQPQHF. CDR3 DNA: TGTGCCAGCAGTGATCTAGAAGCGGGTCAGCCCCAGCATTTT.